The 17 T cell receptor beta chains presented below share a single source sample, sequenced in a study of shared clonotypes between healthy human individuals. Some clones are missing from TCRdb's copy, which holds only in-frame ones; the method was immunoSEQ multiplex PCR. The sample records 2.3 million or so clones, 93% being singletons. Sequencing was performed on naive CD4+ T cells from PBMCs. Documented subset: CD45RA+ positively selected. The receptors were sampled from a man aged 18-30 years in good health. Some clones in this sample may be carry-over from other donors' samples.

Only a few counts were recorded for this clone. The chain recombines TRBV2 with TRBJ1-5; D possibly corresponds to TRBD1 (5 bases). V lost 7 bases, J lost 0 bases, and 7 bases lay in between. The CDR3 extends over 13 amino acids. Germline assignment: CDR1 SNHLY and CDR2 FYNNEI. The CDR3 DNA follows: TGTGCCAGCACGGGGGGTAGCAATCAGCCCCAGCATTTT. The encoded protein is CASTGGSNQPQHF.

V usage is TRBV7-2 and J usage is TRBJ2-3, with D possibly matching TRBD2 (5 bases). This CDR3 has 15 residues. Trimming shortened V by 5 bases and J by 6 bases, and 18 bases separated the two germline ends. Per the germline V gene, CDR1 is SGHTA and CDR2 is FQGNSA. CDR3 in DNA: TGTGCCAGCAGCAGGATAAGCGGAAGCGGCGATACGCAGTATTTT. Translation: CASSRISGSGDTQYF.

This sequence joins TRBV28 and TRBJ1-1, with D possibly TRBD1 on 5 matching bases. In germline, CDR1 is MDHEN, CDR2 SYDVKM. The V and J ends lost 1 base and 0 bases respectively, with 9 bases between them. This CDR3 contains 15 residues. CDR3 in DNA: TGTGCCAGCAGTTTATATGGCAGGGTGAACACTGAAGCTTTCTTT. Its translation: CASSLYGRVNTEAFF.

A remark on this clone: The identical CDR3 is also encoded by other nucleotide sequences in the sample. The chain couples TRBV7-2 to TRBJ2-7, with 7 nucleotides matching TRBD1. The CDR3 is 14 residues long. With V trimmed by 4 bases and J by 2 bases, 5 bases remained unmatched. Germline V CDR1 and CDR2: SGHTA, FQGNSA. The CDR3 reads CASSSRQGTYEQYF. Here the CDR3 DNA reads TGTGCCAGCAGCTCACGACAGGGTACCTACGAGCAGTACTTC.

CDR3 region: CSVNRVDRYNEQFF. CDR3 coding DNA: TGCAGCGTCAACAGGGTAGATCGTTACAATGAGCAGTTCTTC. This chain links TRBV29-1 with TRBJ2-1; TRBD1 might be the D (6 bases). V was clipped by 6 bases and J by 4 bases, with 16 bases between them. The CDR3 extends over 14 amino acids. Germline V gene lookup returns CDR1 SQVTM and CDR2 ANQGSEA.

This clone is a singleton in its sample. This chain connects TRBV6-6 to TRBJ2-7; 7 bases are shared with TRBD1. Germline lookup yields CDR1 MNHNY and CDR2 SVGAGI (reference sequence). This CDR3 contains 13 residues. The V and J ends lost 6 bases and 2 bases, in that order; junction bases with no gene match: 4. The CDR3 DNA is TGTGCCAGCAGGGACAGGCCAACCTACGAGCAGTACTTC. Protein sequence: CASRDRPTYEQYF.

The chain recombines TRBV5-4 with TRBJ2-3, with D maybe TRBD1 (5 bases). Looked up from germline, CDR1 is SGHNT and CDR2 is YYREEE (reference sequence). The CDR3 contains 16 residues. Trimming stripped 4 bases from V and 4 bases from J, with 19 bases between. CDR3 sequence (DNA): TGTGCCAGCAGCCCGGGCGGACACCCTTTCCCAGATACGCAGTATTTT. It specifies CASSPGGHPFPDTQYF.

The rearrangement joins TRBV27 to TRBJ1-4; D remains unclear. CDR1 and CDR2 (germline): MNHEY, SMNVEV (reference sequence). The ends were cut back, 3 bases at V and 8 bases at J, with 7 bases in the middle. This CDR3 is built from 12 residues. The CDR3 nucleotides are TGTGCCAGCAGTTTCTCGGGAGAAAAACTGTTTTTT. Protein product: CASSFSGEKLFF.

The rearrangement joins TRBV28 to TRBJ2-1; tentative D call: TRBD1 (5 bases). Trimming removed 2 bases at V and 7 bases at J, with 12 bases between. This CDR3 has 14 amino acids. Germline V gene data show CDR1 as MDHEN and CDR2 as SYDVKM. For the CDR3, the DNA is TGTGCCAGCAGTTTAATTCAGGGTGTAAATGAGCAGTTCTTC. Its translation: CASSLIQGVNEQFF.

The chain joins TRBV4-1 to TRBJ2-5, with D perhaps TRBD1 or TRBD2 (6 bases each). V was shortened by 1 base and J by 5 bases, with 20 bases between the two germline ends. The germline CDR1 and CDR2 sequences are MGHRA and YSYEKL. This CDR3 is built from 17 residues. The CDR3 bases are TGCGCCAGCAGCCAAGGATCACGTGGGGGGCGCTGGGAGACCCAGTACTTC. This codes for CASSQGSRGGRWETQYF.

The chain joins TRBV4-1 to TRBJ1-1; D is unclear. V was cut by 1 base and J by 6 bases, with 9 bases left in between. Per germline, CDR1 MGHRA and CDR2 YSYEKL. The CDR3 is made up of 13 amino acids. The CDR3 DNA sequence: TGCGCCAGCAGCCAAGGAGCCGTAGCTGAAGCTTTCTTT. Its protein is CASSQGAVAEAFF.

The chain's CDR3 is CASSLAPNEQYF. As DNA, the CDR3 is TGTGCCAGCAGTTTGGCCCCGAACGAGCAGTACTTC. The chain is built from TRBV28 and TRBJ2-5; D is ambiguous. The assigned J gene may be wrong: the sequence end matches TRBJ2-7 better. CDR3 length: 12 residues. Germline CDR1 is MDHEN and CDR2 is SYDVKM.

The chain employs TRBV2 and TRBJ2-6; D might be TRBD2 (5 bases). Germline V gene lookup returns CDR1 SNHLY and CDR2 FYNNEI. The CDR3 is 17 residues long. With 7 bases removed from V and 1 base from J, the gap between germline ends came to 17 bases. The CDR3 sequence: CASTRGGSWSGANVLTF. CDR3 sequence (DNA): TGTGCCAGCACTCGGGGTGGTAGTTGGTCTGGGGCCAACGTCCTGACTTTC.

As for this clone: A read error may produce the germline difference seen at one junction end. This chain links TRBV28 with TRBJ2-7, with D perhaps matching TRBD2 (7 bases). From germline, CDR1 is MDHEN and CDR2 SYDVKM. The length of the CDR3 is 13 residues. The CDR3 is CASSLGGGQHVNF. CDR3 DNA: TGTGCCAGCAGTTTGGGAGGGGGACAACATGTGAACTTC.

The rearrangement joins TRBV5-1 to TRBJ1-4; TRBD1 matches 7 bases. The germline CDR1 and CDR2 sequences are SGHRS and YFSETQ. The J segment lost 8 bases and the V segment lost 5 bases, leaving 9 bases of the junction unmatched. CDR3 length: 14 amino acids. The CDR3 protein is CASRWTGGSEKLFF. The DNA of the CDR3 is TGCGCCAGCAGGTGGACAGGAGGAAGCGAAAAACTGTTTTTT.

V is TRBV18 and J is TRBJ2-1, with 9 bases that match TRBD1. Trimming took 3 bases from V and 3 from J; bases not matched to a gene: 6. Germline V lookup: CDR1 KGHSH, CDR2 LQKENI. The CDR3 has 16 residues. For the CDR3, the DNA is TGTGCCAGCTCACCGGGAAACAGGGGGCTCTACAATGAGCAGTTCTTC. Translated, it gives CASSPGNRGLYNEQFF.

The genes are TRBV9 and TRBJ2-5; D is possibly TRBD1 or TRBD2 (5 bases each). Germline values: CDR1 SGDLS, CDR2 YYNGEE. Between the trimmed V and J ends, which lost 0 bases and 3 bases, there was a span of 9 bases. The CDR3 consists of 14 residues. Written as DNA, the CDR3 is TGTGCCAGCAGCGTAGCTGTGGGGGAAGAGACCCAGTACTTC. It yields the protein CASSVAVGEETQYF.